This T cell receptor (beta chain) was observed in a study of human T cells and chemical hapten exposure (dated by TCRdb to 2020 to 2023). At the level of the whole study: For sensitization, 2% DPC in acetone was applied to a roughly 2 cm by roughly 2 cm area of upper inner arm skin. Alopecia areata with under or over 50% scalp involvement, alopecia totalis and alopecia universalis were represented in the patient cohort, which was mostly female. Patients additionally received weekly therapeutic DPC doses to the scalp throughout the approximately 22-week study period. Some 29 alopecia patients gave blood for TCR sequencing at one to four time points (pre-sensitization, 2, 6 and 24 weeks). Blood samples were taken from patients before sensitization (week 0) and at 2, 6 and about 24 weeks after DPC sensitization. Patch testing was performed on the upper back with Finn chambers containing 0.01% DPC, and the patch tests were scored after 6 days according to International Contact Dermatitis Research Group standards. Libraries were pooled for sequencing, and variation in per-sample TCR yields was attributed mainly to small differences in library volumes within the pool. Peripheral blood TCR repertoire changes were tracked in vivo in alopecia patients during primary and secondary sensitization to the hapten diphenylcyclopropenone (DPC).

The germline ends are 10 bases apart after V is trimmed by 2 bases and J by 0 bases. The germline V gene (reference sequence) yields SEHNR for CDR1 and FQNEAQ for CDR2. Inclusive of the bounding cysteine and phenylalanine, the CDR3 is 15 residues long. Just the 45-base CDR3 DNA is kept, in frame starting at base 1. The library was built by means of RACE. The instrument given in TCRdb is NextSeq 500. During library preparation, unique molecular identifiers were attached to individual cDNA molecules so that TCRs could be counted quantitatively and reproducibly. Both TCR alpha and TCR beta chains were sequenced from each blood RNA sample. The authors' analysis ran thus. Samples had a median of roughly 100,000 TCRs, with a range from roughly 23,224 to 700,000. The Decombinator software suite was used to annotate V, J and CDR3 in the TCR reads. For PS versus PT1 abundance plots, all samples were subsampled to the same number of TCRs (28,000). Expanded TCRs were defined as absent before sensitization and observed at least eight times at the 2-week time point. The raw public reads went through TCRdb reprocessing: fastp at Q25, MiXCR clone calling, in-frame beta chains kept. Under each unique CDR3 protein, matching rows form one entry showing the most common genes and DNA. TCRdb, not the authors, supplied the V and J calls. The sample data list about 110,000 distinct CDR3 sequences, and approximately 8.8% of these were observed just once. The ten top clones hold around 3.1% of the sample.

General findings and caveats noted by the study authors: After repeated subsampling, the strength of the expansion versus patch-test correlation and the threshold at which it became significant changed. Because every patient had alopecia, a presumed autoimmune disease, the patients' immune response might differ from that of healthy individuals. A positive correlation was found between the number of PT1 expanded TCRs and patch test score, with significance reached at thresholds 8, 16 and 32 but not 4. DPC sensitization did not change the number of TCRs with a frequency above 1 in 1000, and there was no evidence of changes in global repertoire structure. Significantly more large CDR3 similarity clusters were formed by expanded TCRs than by pre-sensitization or healthy control sets, consistent with antigen-driven responses.

In the paper's terms, the time point label means: patch test 2, 6 weeks after DPC sensitization. This specimen's treatment or condition label, per the study, means: therapeutic diphenylcyclopropenone sensitization with weekly scalp DPC. At every patch-test visit, the blood draw took place before the patch test was put on. Patients were eligible if aged 18 to 70, diagnosed with alopecia and judged suitable for DPC therapy, and pregnant patients were excluded. Total RNA was extracted from unfractionated whole blood collected in Tempus Blood RNA tubes. For this clonotype: What antigen it recognizes has not been identified. The input lacks base qualities; no much larger clone sits a single base away.

The rearranged segments are TRBV7-9 and TRBJ1-1, with a tentative D gene TRBD1 over 6 matching bases. Specimen: whole blood, collected in connection with sensitization to the hapten diphenylcyclopropenone (DPC). The receptor comes from a woman in her thirties or forties with alopecia areata. Some clones in this sample may be carry-over from other donors' samples. Here is the DNA: TGTGCCAGCAGCTTAAGTGGGGGCCTGAACACTGAAGCTTTCTTT. Its protein is CASSLSGGLNTEAFF. Where the CDR3 stops, the reference TRBV7-9 and TRBJ1-1 genes take over; the full variable domain is DTGVSQNPRHKITKRGQNVTFRCDPISEHNRLYWYRQTLGQGPEFLTYFQNEAQLEKSRLLSDRFSAERPKGSFSTLEIQRTEQGDSAMYLCASSLSGGLNTEAFFGQGTRLTVV.